This TCR beta chain was observed in a study of vaccination effects on CD4 cells after COVID-19. Repertoires were generated with immunoSEQ multiplex PCR, while TCRdb's copy carries only in-frame clones and drops some. Among under 35,000 clones listed, about 67% were seen once. Germline CDR1 ENHRY, CDR2 SYGVKD. The V gene lost 0 bases and the J gene lost 7 bases, with 19 bases spanning the gap. CDR3 length equals 17 residues. In its sample, this clone was seen a few times. Its antigen is as yet unknown. It was after approximately 11 days of culture that CD4+ T cells were isolated. It was two doses of either the BNT162b2 or mRNA-1273 vaccine that participants received. Testing of the vaccine recipients showed negative nucleocapsid antibodies and no prior SARS-CoV-2 infection.

The sample consisted of CD4+ T cells from PBMCs cultured without peptide, taken after COVID-19 vaccination. The TCR comes from a human donor who received a COVID-19 vaccine. This sequence joins TRBV10-3 and TRBJ2-1, with D possibly TRBD2 on 6 matching bases. CDR3 nucleotides: TGTGCCATCAGTGAGTCGACTCGGCGCGGGACCGGGAATGAGCAGTTCTTC. Its protein product is CAISESTRRGTGNEQFF.